The T cell receptor (beta chain) under discussion was sequenced for a study of T cells after yellow fever vaccination. Study at large: Low-cell-number fractions underwent preparation using SMART-Seq v4 Ultra Low Input.

This clonotype has a count of ten or more. Its specificity is not known. The length of the CDR3 is 13 residues. Germline V CDR1 and CDR2: MDHEN, SYDVKM. V lost 5 bases and J 6 bases, leaving 14 bases between the germline ends. Template-switching 5'RACE yielded the TCR cDNA; a universal primer site and UMIs were added in the process. One entry per CDR3 protein, called by TCRdb with MiXCR from the 5' RACE reads. This repertoire shows roughly 160,000 distinct CDR3 sequences, approximately 9.7% found once; its top ten account for roughly 36%. General study points: Booster samples showed a return of most primary-vaccination clones (about 96% CD4, approximately 90% CD8).

This receptor was obtained from a man between 18 and 29 years old who received the YFV17D yellow fever vaccine. This chain uses TRBV28 with TRBJ2-7; D remains ambiguous. The source was CD8+ T cells sorted from PBMCs, collected 45 days after the yellow fever booster vaccination. Here the CDR3 DNA reads TGTGCCAGCAGTAAAGAGCCAGGTCCCGAGCAGTACGTC. Residues: CASSKEPGPEQYV.